The clone carrying this T cell receptor beta chain appeared a single time. Antigen: not known. The study sequenced TCR beta in blood CD8+ and CD4+ T cells. Isolation of CD8+ and CD4+ T cells was performed negatively, whereas enrichment of TEMRA cells was done by FACS. Reverse transcription of about 0.5 to 1 ug RNA used random hexamers. MiXCR, run by TCRdb on the immunoSEQ multiplex PCR reads, gives a single entry per CDR3 protein. The table has around 18,000 distinct CDR3 sequences, roughly 96% seen once. The entry originates in a study of CD8 T cells in Susac syndrome. The CDR3 is made up of 17 amino acids. V was clipped by 2 bases and J by 3 bases; unmatched bases: 13. Study-level findings and limits: In its TCR sequencing and HLA analysis, the study acknowledged that the number of individuals was relatively small.

Sequenced input: CD8+ T cells from PBMCs. This clonotype was obtained from a human donor in good health. The V call is TRBV23-1, the J call TRBJ2-7, with 7 bases lining up with TRBD1. Being an ORF, TRBV23-1 has a function that is uncertain. DNA of the CDR3: TGCGCCAGCAGTCAAGGTTCTGAGACAGGGTGGGGCTACGAGCAGTACGTC. It yields the protein CASSQGSETGWGYEQYV.